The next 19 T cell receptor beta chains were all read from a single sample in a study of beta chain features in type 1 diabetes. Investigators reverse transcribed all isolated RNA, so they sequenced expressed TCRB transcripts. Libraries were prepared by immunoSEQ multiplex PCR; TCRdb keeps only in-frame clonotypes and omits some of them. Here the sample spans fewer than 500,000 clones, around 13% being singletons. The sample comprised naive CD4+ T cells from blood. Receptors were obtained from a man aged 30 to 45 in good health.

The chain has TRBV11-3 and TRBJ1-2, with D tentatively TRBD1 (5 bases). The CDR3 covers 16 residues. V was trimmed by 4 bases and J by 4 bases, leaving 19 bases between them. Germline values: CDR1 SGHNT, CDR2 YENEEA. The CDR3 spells CASSSRWEGRGYGYTF. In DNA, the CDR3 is TGTGCCAGCAGCTCCCGTTGGGAGGGAAGGGGCTATGGCTACACCTTC.

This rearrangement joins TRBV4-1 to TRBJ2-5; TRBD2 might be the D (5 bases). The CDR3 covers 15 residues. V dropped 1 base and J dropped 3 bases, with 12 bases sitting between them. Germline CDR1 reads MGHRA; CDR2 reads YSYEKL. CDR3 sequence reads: CASSQAGLEKETQYF. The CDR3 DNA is TGCGCCAGCAGCCAAGCCGGACTGGAGAAAGAGACCCAGTACTTC.

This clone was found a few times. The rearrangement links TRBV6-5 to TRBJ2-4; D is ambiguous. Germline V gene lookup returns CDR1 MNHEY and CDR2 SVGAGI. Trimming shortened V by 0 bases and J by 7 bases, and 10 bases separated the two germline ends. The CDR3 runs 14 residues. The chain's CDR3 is CASSYSKVENIQYF. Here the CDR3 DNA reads TGTGCCAGCAGTTACTCGAAAGTAGAGAACATTCAGTACTTC.

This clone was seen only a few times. CDR3: CSGAGRAKHNEQFF. In DNA, the CDR3 is TGCAGCGGTGCCGGGAGGGCCAAACACAATGAGCAGTTCTTC. The chain couples TRBV29-1 to TRBJ2-1; TRBD2 agrees at 8 bases. The germline CDR1 and CDR2 sequences are SQVTM and ANQGSEA. V shed 7 bases, J shed 5 bases, and the junction held 10 bases outside the gene matches. The CDR3 runs 14 residues.

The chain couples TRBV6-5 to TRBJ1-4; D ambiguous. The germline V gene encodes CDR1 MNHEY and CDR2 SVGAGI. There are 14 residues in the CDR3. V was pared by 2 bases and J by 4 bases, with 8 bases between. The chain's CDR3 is CASSYDPSNEKLFF. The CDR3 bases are TGTGCCAGCAGTTACGACCCAAGTAATGAAAAACTGTTTTTT.

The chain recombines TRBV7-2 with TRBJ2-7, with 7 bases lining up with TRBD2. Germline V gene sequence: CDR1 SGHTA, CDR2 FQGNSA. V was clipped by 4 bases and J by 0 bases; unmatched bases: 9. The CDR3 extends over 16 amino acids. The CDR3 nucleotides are TGTGCCAGCAGCTCTCTAGCGGTACCCACCTCCTACGAGCAGTACTTC. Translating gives CASSSLAVPTSYEQYF.

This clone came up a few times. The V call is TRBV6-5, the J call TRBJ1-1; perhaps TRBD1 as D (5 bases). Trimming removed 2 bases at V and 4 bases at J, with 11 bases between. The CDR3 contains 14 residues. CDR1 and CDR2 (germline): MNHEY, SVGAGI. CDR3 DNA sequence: TGTGCCAGCAGTTACGGACACTTCATCACTGAAGCTTTCTTT. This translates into CASSYGHFITEAFF.

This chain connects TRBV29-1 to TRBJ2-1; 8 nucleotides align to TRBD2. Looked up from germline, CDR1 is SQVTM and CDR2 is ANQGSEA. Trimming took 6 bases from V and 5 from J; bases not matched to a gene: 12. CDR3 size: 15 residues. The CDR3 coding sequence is TGCAGCGTGGATAGGAAGGTAGCGGGGAACAATGAGCAGTTCTTC. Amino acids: CSVDRKVAGNNEQFF.

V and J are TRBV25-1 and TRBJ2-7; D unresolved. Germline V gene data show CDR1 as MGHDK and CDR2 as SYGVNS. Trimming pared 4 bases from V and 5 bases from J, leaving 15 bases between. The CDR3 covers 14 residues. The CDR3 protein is CASSVIGWSDEQYF. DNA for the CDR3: TGTGCCAGCAGTGTGATAGGGTGGTCTGACGAGCAGTACTTC.

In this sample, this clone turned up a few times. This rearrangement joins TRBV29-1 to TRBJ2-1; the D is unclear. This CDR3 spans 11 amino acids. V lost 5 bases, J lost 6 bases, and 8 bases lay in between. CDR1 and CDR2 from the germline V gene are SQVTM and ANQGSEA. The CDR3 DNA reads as TGCAGCGTTCAACCGGGCAATGAGCAGTTCTTC. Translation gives CSVQPGNEQFF.

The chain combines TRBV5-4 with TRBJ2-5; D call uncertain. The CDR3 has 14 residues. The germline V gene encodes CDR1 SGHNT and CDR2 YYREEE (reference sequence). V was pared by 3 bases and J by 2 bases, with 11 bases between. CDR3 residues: CASSSAEIQETQYF. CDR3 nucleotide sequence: TGTGCCAGCAGCTCCGCCGAGATTCAAGAGACCCAGTACTTC.

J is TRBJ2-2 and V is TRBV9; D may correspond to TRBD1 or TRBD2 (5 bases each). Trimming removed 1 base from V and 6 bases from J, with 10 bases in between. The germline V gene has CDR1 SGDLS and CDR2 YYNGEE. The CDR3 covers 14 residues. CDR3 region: CASSVLGTPGELFF. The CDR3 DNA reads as TGTGCCAGCAGCGTACTCGGGACCCCCGGGGAGCTGTTTTTT.

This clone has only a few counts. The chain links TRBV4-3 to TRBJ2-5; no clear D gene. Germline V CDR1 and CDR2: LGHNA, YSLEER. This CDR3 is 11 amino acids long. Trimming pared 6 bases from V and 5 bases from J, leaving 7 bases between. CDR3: CASSYGETQYF. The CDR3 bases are TGCGCCAGCAGTTACGGTGAGACCCAGTACTTC.

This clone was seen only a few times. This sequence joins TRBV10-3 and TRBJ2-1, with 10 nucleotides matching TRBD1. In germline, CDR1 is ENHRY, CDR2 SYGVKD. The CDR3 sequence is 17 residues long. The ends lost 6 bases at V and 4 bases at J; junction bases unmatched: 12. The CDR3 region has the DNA TGTGCCATCAGCGATACAGGCTCGGGACAGGGGTACAATGAGCAGTTCTTC. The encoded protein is CAISDTGSGQGYNEQFF.

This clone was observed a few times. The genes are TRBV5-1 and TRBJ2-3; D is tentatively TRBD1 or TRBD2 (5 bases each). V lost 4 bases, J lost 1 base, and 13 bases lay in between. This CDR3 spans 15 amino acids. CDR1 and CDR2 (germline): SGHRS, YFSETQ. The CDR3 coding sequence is TGCGCCAGCAGCCAAGGGACCCGTCGCACAGATACGCAGTATTTT. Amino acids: CASSQGTRRTDTQYF.

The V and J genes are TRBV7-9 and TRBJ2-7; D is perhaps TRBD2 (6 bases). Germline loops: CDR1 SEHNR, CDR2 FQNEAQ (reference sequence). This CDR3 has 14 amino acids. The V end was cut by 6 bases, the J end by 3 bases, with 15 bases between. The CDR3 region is CASSPRDLIYEQYF. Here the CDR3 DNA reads TGTGCCAGCAGTCCCCGGGACTTAATCTACGAGCAGTACTTC.

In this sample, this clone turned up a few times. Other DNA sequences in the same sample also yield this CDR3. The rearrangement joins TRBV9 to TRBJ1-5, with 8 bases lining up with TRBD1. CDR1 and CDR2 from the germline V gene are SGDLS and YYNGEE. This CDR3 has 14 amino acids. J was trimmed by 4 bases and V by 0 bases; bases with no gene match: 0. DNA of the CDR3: TGTGCCAGCAGCGTAGGACAGGGGAATCAGCCCCAGCATTTT. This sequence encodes CASSVGQGNQPQHF.

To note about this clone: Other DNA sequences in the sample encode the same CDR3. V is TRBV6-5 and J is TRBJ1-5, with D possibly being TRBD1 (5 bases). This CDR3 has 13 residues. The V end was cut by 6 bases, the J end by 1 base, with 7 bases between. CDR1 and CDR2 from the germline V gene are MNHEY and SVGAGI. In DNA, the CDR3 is TGTGCCAGCAGCAGGGTGAGCAATCAGCCCCAGCATTTT. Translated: CASSRVSNQPQHF.

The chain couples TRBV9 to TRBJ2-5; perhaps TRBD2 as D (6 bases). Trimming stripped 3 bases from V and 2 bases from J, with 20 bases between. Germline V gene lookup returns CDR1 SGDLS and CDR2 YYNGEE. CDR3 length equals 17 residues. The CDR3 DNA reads TGTGCCAGCAGCGCCGGGGGTAGGGCCCGAGGGCAAGAGACCCAGTACTTC. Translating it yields CASSAGGRARGQETQYF.